This T cell receptor beta chain is drawn from a study of human T cells and chemical hapten exposure. TCRdb used MiXCR to reprocess the RACE reads, holding one entry per CDR3 protein. Among approximately 89,000 distinct CDR3 sequences, 5% to 8.5% were seen once, and the ten largest hold 1% to 1.5%. Time point denoted: patch test 2, 6 weeks after DPC sensitization. Treatment described: therapeutic diphenylcyclopropenone sensitization with weekly scalp DPC. Study findings and constraints: The number of TCRs above 1 in 1000 frequency did not change after DPC sensitization. Patch test scores rose with PT1 expanded TCR counts, a positive correlation.

From germline, CDR1 is SGHAT and CDR2 FQNNGV. The CDR3 runs 15 residues. V was pared by 5 bases and J by 5 bases, with 6 bases of the junction left unmatched. This clonotype was seen ten or more times. Its specificity is not known. The sequence was obtained from a woman in her twenties or thirties with alopecia areata. Some clones in this sample may be carry-over from other donors' samples. V usage is TRBV11-2 and J usage is TRBJ2-3; 11 positions match TRBD2. This sample comprised whole blood, obtained in connection with sensitization to the hapten diphenylcyclopropenone (DPC). The DNA for the CDR3 is TGTGCCAGCAGCCTTAGCGGGGGGGTTGTAGATACGCAGTATTTT. Translating gives CASSLSGGVVDTQYF.